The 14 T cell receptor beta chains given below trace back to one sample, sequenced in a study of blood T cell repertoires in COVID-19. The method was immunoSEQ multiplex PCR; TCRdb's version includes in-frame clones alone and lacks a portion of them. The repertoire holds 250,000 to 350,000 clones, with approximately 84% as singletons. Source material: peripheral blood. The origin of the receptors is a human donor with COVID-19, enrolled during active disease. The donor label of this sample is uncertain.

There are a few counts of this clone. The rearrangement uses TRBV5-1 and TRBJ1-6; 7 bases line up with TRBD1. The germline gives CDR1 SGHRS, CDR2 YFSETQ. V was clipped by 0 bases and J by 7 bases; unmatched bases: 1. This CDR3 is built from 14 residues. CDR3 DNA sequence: TGCGCCAGCAGCTTGGTACAGGGGAATTCACCCCTCCACTTT. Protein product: CASSLVQGNSPLHF.

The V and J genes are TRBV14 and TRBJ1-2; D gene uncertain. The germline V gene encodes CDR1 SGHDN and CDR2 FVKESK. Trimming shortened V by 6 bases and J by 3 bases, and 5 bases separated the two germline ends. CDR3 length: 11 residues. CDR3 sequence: CASRRDYGYTF. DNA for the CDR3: TGTGCCAGCAGGCGGGACTATGGCTACACCTTC.

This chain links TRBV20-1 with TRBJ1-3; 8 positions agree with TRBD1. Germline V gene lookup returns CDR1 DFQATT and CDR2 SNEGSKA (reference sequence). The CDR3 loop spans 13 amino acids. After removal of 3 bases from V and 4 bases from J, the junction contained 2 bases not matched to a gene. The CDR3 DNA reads TGCAGTGCTAGTAGGACAGGGGGAAACACCATATATTTT. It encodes CSASRTGGNTIYF.

The CDR3 protein is CSASDRSYEQYF. The CDR3 DNA reads as TGCAGTGCTAGTGACAGGTCCTACGAGCAGTACTTC. The chain combines TRBV20-1 with TRBJ2-7; D may be TRBD1 (6 bases). Germline V gives CDR1 DFQATT, CDR2 SNEGSKA (reference sequence). The CDR3 totals 12 residues. Between the trimmed V and J ends, which lost 3 bases and 1 base, there was a span of 7 bases.

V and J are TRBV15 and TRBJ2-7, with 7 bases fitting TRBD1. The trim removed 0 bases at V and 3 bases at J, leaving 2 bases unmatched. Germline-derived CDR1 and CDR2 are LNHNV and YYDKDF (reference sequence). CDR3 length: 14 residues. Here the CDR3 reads CATSREQGYYEQYF. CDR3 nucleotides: TGTGCCACCAGCAGAGAACAGGGGTACTACGAGCAGTACTTC.

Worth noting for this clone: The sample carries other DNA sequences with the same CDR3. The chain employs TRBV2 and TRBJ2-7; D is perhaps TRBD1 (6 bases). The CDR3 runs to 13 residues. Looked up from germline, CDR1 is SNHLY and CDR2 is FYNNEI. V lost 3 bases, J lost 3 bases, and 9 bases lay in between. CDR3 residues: CASSEQGLYEQYF. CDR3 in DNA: TGTGCCAGCAGTGAGCAGGGGCTCTACGAGCAGTACTTC.

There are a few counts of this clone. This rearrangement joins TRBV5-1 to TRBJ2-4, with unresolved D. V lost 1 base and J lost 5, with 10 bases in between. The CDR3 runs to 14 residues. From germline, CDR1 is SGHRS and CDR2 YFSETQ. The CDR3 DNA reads TGCGCCAGCAGCTTGACAGCCACGCAAAACATTCAGTACTTC. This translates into CASSLTATQNIQYF.

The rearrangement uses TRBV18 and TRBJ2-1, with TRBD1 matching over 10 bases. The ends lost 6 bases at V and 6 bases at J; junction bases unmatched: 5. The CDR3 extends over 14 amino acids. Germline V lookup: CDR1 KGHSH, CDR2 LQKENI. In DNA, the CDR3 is TGTGCCAGCTCTCAGACAGGGGGCGGCAATGAGCAGTTCTTC. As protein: CASSQTGGGNEQFF.

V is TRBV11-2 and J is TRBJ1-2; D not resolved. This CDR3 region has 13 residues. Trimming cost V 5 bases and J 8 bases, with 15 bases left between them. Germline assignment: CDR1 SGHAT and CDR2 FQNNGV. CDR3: CASSLHRAGGYTF. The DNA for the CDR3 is TGTGCCAGCAGCCTCCACCGGGCGGGGGGCTACACCTTC.

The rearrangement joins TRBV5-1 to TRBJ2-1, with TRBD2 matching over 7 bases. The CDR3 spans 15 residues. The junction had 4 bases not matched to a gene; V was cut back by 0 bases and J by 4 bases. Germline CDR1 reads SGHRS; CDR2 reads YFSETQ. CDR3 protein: CASSLDAGEYNEQFF. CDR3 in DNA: TGCGCCAGCAGCTTGGACGCGGGAGAGTACAATGAGCAGTTCTTC.

The CDR3 region has the DNA TGTGCCAGCAGGACTAGCGAGGCCGACAATGAGCAGTTCTTC. Its protein product is CASRTSEADNEQFF. The chain recombines TRBV3-1 (or the pseudogene TRBV3-2) with TRBJ2-1, with 8 bases identical to TRBD2. The junction had 6 bases not matched to a gene; V was cut back by 6 bases and J by 5 bases. Looked up from germline, CDR1 is LGHDT and CDR2 is YNNKEL (reference sequence). This CDR3 is 14 amino acids long.

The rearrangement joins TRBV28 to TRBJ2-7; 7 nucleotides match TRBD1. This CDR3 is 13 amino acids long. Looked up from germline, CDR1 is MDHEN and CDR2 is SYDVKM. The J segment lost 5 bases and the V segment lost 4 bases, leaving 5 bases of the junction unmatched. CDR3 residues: CASSWGQSHEQYF. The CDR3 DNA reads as TGTGCCAGCAGTTGGGGACAGTCCCACGAGCAGTACTTC.

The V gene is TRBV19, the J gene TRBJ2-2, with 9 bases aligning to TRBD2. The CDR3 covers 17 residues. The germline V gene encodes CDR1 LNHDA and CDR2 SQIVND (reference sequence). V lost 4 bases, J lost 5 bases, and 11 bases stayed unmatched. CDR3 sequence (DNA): TGTGCCAGTAGTAGGCTAGCGGGAAAGGCGCGGACCGGGGAGCTGTTTTTT. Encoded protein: CASSRLAGKARTGELFF.

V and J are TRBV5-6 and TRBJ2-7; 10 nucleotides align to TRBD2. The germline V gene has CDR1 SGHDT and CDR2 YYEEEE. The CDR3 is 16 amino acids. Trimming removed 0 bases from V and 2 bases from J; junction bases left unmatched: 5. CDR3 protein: CASSLAPGLAAYEQYF. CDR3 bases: TGTGCCAGCAGCTTGGCCCCCGGACTAGCGGCCTACGAGCAGTACTTC.